The 15 T cell receptor beta chains listed next were all sequenced from one sample in a study of regulatory T cells in long-lasting Graves disease. Arm-PCR of CDR3 regions and iRepertoire HTBI primers were used to build TCR beta libraries. TCRdb passed the multiplex PCR reads through MiXCR, listing each CDR3 protein once. The data show some 370,000 distinct CDR3 sequences, about 20% seen once. Documented time point: persistent/refractory GD, antithyroid drugs over 5 years with positive TRAb. From RNA extracted from PBMCs, the TCR library was made. The sample was peripheral blood mononuclear cells (PBMCs), taken when the disease was refractory, from a patient treated with antithyroid drugs. These receptors all come from a female donor with Graves disease.

This chain joins TRBV7-8 and TRBJ1-5; D uncertain. Germline V CDR1 and CDR2: SGHVS, FQNEAQ. This CDR3 has 16 amino acids. The V end lost 4 bases, the J end lost 3 bases, and 16 bases lay between the germline ends. CDR3 residues: CASSSEIKSVNQPQHF. For the CDR3, the DNA is TGTGCCAGCAGCTCAGAGATAAAGAGCGTCAATCAGCCCCAGCATTTT.

This chain connects TRBV2 to TRBJ1-2; TRBD1 might be the D (6 bases). The V end lost 7 bases, the J end lost 3 bases, and 15 bases lay between the germline ends. The germline gives CDR1 SNHLY, CDR2 FYNNEI. This CDR3 spans 14 amino acids. Here the CDR3 reads CASNFDRWDYGYTF. The CDR3 bases are TGTGCCAGCAATTTCGACAGGTGGGACTATGGCTACACCTTC.

At least ten counts were recorded for this clonotype. The J gene is TRBJ2-5, the V gene TRBV6-1; D gene uncertain. The CDR3 is made up of 13 amino acids. V shed 7 bases and J shed 4 bases, with 13 bases lying between them. CDR1 MNHNS and CDR2 SASEGT come from the germline V gene. The CDR3 coding sequence is TGTGCCAGCAAACTACCCCCCCGAGAGACCCAGTACTTC. It codes for CASKLPPRETQYF.

In its sample, this clonotype was seen many times. This chain joins TRBV6-1 and TRBJ2-6; D ambiguous. The V end lost 4 bases, the J end lost 0 bases, and 7 bases lay between the germline ends. Germline assignment: CDR1 MNHNS and CDR2 SASEGT. The CDR3 has 15 amino acids. The CDR3 region is CASSAPSSGANVLTF. The CDR3 DNA is TGTGCCAGCAGTGCCCCATCCTCTGGGGCCAACGTCCTGACTTTC.

A word on this clonotype: Since no conserved phenylalanine or tryptophan closes the CDR3, a read error is the likely cause. The rearrangement uses TRBV28 and TRBJ1-1, with D possibly being TRBD1 (6 bases). This CDR3 is 16 amino acids long. The V gene lost 4 bases and the J gene lost 6 bases, with 21 bases spanning the gap. CDR1 is MDHEN, CDR2 SYDVKM, per germline. DNA for the CDR3: TGTGCCAGCAGTTCACCCCCCCCAGGGGAAGAGTCTGAAGCTTTCTCT. It encodes CASSSPPPGEESEAFS.

This clonotype was counted between two and nine times. The chain uses TRBV3-1 and TRBJ2-7; D possibly corresponds to TRBD2 (6 bases). The CDR3 contains 16 residues. V was clipped by 0 bases and J by 0 bases, with 12 bases between them. CDR1 and CDR2 (germline): LGHDT, YNNKEL (reference sequence). The CDR3 loop reads CASSQDGGSSSYEQYF. In DNA, the CDR3 is TGTGCCAGCAGCCAAGATGGGGGGAGTAGCTCCTACGAGCAGTACTTC.

This clonotype came up many times. The V call is TRBV6-2 or TRBV6-3, the J call TRBJ2-5; no reliable D call. The ends were cut back, 1 base at V and 0 bases at J, with 3 bases in the middle. Per the germline V gene, CDR1 is MNHEY and CDR2 is SVGEGT. The length of the CDR3 is 13 residues. The DNA for the CDR3 is TGTGCCAGCAGTTACTTGAACCAAGAGACCCAGTACTTC. Translating it yields CASSYLNQETQYF.

This clonotype was recorded many times. This chain uses TRBV12-3 or TRBV12-4 with TRBJ1-2; TRBD1 matches at 10 bases. Germline trimming cut 1 base from V and 8 bases from J; bases unmatched to any gene: 10. The CDR3 contains 16 residues. CDR3 coding DNA: TGTGCCAGCAGTTTAGGGGGACAGGGGCGGGTATGGGGCTACACCTTC. Translated: CASSLGGQGRVWGYTF.

This clonotype was observed many times. The chain uses TRBV15 and TRBJ2-7; 14 nucleotides line up with TRBD2. Germline trimming cut 0 bases from V and 5 bases from J; bases unmatched to any gene: 3. The CDR3 loop spans 16 amino acids. Looked up from germline, CDR1 is LNHNV and CDR2 is YYDKDF (reference sequence). CDR3 sequence reads: CATSRDSTSGRDEQYF. CDR3 DNA: TGTGCCACCAGCAGAGATTCGACTAGCGGGAGGGACGAGCAGTACTTC. Full variable domain (remainder filled in from reference TRBV15 and TRBJ2-7): DAMVIQNPRYQVTQFGKPVTLSCSQTLNHNVMYWYQQKSSQAPKLLFHYYDKDFNNEADTPDNFQSRRPNTSFCFLDIRSPGLGDTAMYLCATSRDSTSGRDEQYFGPGTRLTVT.

In its sample, this clonotype was seen a few times. The V gene is TRBV27, the J gene TRBJ2-7; no firm D call. V lost 4 bases and J lost 0, with 10 bases in between. Germline V gives CDR1 MNHEY, CDR2 SMNVEV (reference sequence). The CDR3 is 14 amino acids. CDR3 loop: CASSSTQNSYEQYF. The CDR3 DNA follows: TGTGCCAGCAGTTCGACTCAGAACTCCTACGAGCAGTACTTC.

This clonotype occurred many times. The chain combines TRBV20-1 with TRBJ1-1; 7 bases align to TRBD1. The junction had 11 bases not matched to a gene; V was cut back by 0 bases and J by 4 bases. The CDR3 runs 16 residues. The germline CDR1 and CDR2 sequences are DFQATT and SNEGSKA (reference sequence). CDR3 in DNA: TGCAGTGCTAGAGATCCCCAGGGGGACAGACCCACTGAAGCTTTCTTT. This sequence encodes CSARDPQGDRPTEAFF.

As regards this clonotype: A read error may be the cause here, since a much bigger clone is one base away. The chain recombines TRBV18 with TRBJ1-1; D unresolved. V dropped 4 bases and J dropped 1 base, with 10 bases sitting between them. CDR1 KGHSH and CDR2 LQKENI come from the germline V gene. CDR3 length: 14 residues. The CDR3 bases are TGTGCCAGCTCACTTAAACGGGGGAACACTGAAGCTTTCTTT. Protein product: CASSLKRGNTEAFF.

V is TRBV20-1 and J is TRBJ2-7; D remains ambiguous. The CDR3 has 12 residues. The V end lost 2 bases, the J end lost 3 bases, and 8 bases lay between the germline ends. The V gene's germline CDR1 is DFQATT and CDR2 SNEGSKA (reference sequence). The CDR3 region has the DNA TGCAGTGCTAGAAGAGGATTCTACGAGCAGTACTTC. Protein sequence: CSARRGFYEQYF.

The rearrangement joins TRBV13 to TRBJ1-2; 12 bases align to TRBD1. The germline V gene encodes CDR1 PRHDT and CDR2 FYEKMQ (reference sequence). The V gene end was trimmed by 3 bases and the J gene end by 4 bases; junction bases not matched to a gene: 9. The CDR3 extends over 17 amino acids. Written as DNA, the CDR3 is TGTGCCAGCAGCTTGGAGGGGGGGACAGGGGGCGTCTATGGCTACACCTTC. It yields the protein CASSLEGGTGGVYGYTF.

In its sample, this clonotype was seen once. This rearrangement joins TRBV6-1 to TRBJ2-5; 8 nucleotides agree with TRBD1. This CDR3 has 14 amino acids. V was clipped by 6 bases and J by 5 bases; unmatched bases: 8. From germline, CDR1 is MNHNS and CDR2 SASEGT. This CDR3 reads CASSGQGWGETQYF. CDR3 coding DNA: TGTGCCAGCAGCGGACAGGGCTGGGGTGAGACCCAGTACTTC.